This TCR beta chain was sequenced during a study of shared clonotypes between healthy human individuals. Study at large: Every donor yielded three CD4 naive, three CD4 memory, two CD8 naive and one CD8 memory plate. Study results and caveats: Rarefaction exposed incomplete sorted-subset sequencing despite large depth.

This CDR3 comprises 13 residues. The germline V and J ends were trimmed by 0 bases and 1 base, with 2 bases remaining between them. Germline CDR1 is SGHAT and CDR2 is FQNNGV. Among the donors, all were Caucasian adults who lived in Nashville, Tennessee. On this clone: Antigen unknown. Other nucleotide sequences from this sample produce the same CDR3.

The assay was run at deep level. Produced via immunoSEQ multiplex PCR; TCRdb's table is partial and in-frame only. The sample lists some 1,600,000 clones, 95% to 99% occurring once. The clonotype originates from a young man in good health. The rearrangement uses TRBV11-2 and TRBJ2-3; D not certain. Material for sequencing was naive CD4+ T cells sorted from blood. Subset given: CD45RA+ positively selected. The CDR3 loop reads CASSLDRTDTQYF. CDR3 nucleotide sequence: TGTGCCAGCAGCTTAGATCGCACAGATACGCAGTATTTT. Variable domain in full (rest from reference TRBV11-2 and TRBJ2-3): EAGVAQSPRYKIIEKRQSVAFWCNPISGHATLYWYQQILGQGPKLLIQFQNNGVVDDSQLPKDRFSAERLKGVDSTLKIQPAKLEDSAVYLCASSLDRTDTQYFGPGTRLTVL.